Listed below are T cell receptor beta chains from one sample, sequenced in a study of PD-L1 blockade in urothelial cancer. Measured with immunoSEQ multiplex PCR; TCRdb has only the in-frame clones, and not every one. The repertoire holds about 74,000 clones, with 84% as singletons. Sequenced material: PBMCs, taken around atezolizumab (anti-PD-L1) treatment. The source of these receptors is an older man with urothelial cancer. Each CDR3 is given with its conserved first and last residue. The order of the fields is V gene, CDR3 protein.

V: TRBV28; CDR3: CASSLQGASNQPQHF
V: TRBV6-5; CDR3: CASIRQGNPEAFF
V: TRBV28; CDR3: CATLQGTLYEQYF
V: TRBV7-3; CDR3: CASSASGSQETQYF
V: TRBV29-1; CDR3: CSVVSGPSYEQYF
V: TRBV19; CDR3: CASSIGGFYEQYF
V: TRBV19; CDR3: CASRSRDTFGGEQFF
V: TRBV5-4; CDR3: CASSLGTPTYEQYF
V: TRBV9; CDR3: CASSLGQGAGQPQHF
V: TRBV6-1; CDR3: CASREGLAMDTQYF
V: TRBV19; CDR3: CASSWADLGEQYF
V: TRBV7-2; CDR3: CASSSGTGSLMHF
V: TRBV27; CDR3: CASSLWPPRTGDGYTF